This T cell receptor (beta chain) was sequenced for a study of blood T cell repertoires in COVID-19. Background on the study: Acute and convalescent COVID-19 samples came from the United States, Italy and Spain. T cells, B-cell-depleted T cells, or PBMCs provided the cDNA or gDNA that served as material.

In the original workflow: How many nucleated cells were present was estimated from reference gene primer amplification. TCRdb's copy holds only in-frame clones and misses some; the assay was immunoSEQ multiplex PCR. The DNA gave D and trimming, while V, J and clone size come from that table. The repertoire holds about 250,000 clones, with about four fifths as singletons. This clone was counted a few times. Specimen: peripheral blood. The receptor was derived from a man at least 80 years old with acute or convalescent COVID-19.

CDR3 region: CASINRGQGNEQFF. The CDR3, as DNA: TGTGCCAGCATTAACAGGGGGCAAGGCAATGAGCAGTTCTTC. The V call is TRBV6-5, the J call TRBJ2-1; 9 bases match TRBD1. Looked up from germline, CDR1 is MNHEY and CDR2 is SVGAGI. Losses at the gene ends were 7 bases for V and 6 bases for J; bases not matched to a gene: 7. The CDR3 runs to 14 residues.